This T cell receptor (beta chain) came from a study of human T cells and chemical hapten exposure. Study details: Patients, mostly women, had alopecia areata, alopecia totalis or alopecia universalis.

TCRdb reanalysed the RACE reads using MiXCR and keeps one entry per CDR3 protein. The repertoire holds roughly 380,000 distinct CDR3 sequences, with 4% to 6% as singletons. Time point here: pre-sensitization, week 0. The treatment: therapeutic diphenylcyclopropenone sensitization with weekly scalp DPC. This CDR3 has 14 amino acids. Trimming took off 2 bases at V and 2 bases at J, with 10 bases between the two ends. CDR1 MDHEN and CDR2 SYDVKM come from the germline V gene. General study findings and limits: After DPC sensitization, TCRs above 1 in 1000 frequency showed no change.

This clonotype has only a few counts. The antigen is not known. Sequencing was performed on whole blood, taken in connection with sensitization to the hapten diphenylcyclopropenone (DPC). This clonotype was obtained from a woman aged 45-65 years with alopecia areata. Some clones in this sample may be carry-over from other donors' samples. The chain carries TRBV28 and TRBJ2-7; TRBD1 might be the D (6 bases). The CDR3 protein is CASSLVQGPYEQYF. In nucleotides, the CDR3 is TGTGCCAGCAGTTTAGTACAGGGTCCCTACGAGCAGTACTTC.